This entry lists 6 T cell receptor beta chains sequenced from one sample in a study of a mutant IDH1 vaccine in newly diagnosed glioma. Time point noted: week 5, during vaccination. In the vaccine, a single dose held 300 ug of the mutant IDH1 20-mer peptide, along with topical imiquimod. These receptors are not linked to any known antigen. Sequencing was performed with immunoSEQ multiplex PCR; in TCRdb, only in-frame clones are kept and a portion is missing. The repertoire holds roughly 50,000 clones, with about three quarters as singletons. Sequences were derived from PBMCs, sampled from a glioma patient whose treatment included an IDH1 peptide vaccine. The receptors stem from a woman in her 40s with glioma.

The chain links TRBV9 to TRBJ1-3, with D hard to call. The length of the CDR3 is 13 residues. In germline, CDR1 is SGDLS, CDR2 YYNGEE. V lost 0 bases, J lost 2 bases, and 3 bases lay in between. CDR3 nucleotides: TGTGCCAGCAGCGTAGATCCTGGAAACACCATATATTTT. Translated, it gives CASSVDPGNTIYF.

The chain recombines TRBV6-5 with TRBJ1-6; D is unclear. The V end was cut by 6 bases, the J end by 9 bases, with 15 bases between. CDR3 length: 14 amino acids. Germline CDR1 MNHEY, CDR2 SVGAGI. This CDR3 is CASRFTMGSSPLHF. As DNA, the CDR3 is TGTGCCAGCAGATTCACCATGGGGAGTTCACCCCTCCACTTT.

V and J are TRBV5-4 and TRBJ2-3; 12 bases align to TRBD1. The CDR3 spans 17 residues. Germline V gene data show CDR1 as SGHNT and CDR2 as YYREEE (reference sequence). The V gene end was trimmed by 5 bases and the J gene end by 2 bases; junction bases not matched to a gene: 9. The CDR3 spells CASRSGTGGRNTDTQYF. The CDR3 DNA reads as TGTGCCAGCAGGTCGGGGACAGGGGGCCGTAACACAGATACGCAGTATTTT.

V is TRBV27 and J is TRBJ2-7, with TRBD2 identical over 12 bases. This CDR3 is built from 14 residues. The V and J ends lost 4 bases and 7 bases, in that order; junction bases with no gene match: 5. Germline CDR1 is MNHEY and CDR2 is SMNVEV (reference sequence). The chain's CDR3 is CASSWLAGGREQYF. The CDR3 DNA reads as TGTGCCAGCAGTTGGCTAGCGGGGGGGCGGGAGCAGTACTTC.

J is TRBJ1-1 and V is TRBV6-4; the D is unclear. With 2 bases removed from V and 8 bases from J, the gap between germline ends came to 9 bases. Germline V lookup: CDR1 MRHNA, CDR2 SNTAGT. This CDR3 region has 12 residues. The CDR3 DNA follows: TGTGCCAGCAGTGACGGAGGGCGAGAAGCTTTCTTT. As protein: CASSDGGREAFF.

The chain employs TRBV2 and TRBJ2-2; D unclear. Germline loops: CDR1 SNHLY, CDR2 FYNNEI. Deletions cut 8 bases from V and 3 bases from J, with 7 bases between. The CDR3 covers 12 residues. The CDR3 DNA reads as TGTGCCAGCCGGTCGTACACCGGGGAGCTGTTTTTT. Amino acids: CASRSYTGELFF.